The text below deals with one TCR beta chain. The antigen remains undetermined. Clones were read by immunoSEQ multiplex PCR, and TCRdb kept only the in-frame ones, dropping some. The sample records approximately 50,000 clones, 60% to 80% being singletons. Pooling of second doses given at about 4 or about 12 weeks was done. This entry belongs to a study of T cell responses to AZD1222 COVID-19 vaccine. Study-wide findings and caveats: Unmutated regions of variants are reportedly targeted by nearly half of spike-specific TCRs.

With 5 bases removed from V and 2 bases from J, the gap between germline ends came to 9 bases. Germline V gene lookup returns CDR1 SGHNT and CDR2 YENEEA. The CDR3 runs to 13 residues. The source of this sequence is an adult who received the AZD1222 COVID-19 vaccine. The material was peripheral blood, obtained 28 days after the second AZD1222 dose. This chain connects TRBV11-3 to TRBJ2-5; possible D gene TRBD2, 5 bases. This chain's CDR3 is CASSPTGQETQYF. The CDR3 region has the DNA TGTGCCAGCAGCCCAACGGGGCAAGAGACCCAGTACTTC.